The clone carrying this T cell receptor beta chain appeared many times. The antigen remains undetermined. The read stops 3 residues short of the end of the CDR3; the missing end is completed from the germline J gene. This entry belongs to a study of T cell clonality in common variable immunodeficiency. Study observations and caveats: CVID subjects had higher TCRbeta clonality than healthy controls, most marked in about a third. CVID subjects shared fewer TCRbeta clones than healthy controls did.

After removal of 0 bases from V and 0 bases from J, the junction contained 1 base not matched to a gene. Germline lookup yields CDR1 SGDLS and CDR2 YYNGEE. This CDR3 has 16 amino acids. Control and CVID samples contributed equal amounts of genomic DNA. Only in-frame clones appear in the TCRdb table, and some are missing; sequencing was by immunoSEQ multiplex PCR. Recorded here are 40,000 to 45,000 clones, none singletons. The sample taken for sequencing was peripheral blood mononuclear cells. The receptor comes from a person aged 18 to 75 in good health. The J gene is TRBJ2-1, the V gene TRBV9; 9 bases match TRBD2. CDR3 region: CASSVGGRASYNEQFF. The covered CDR3 bases are TGTGCCAGCAGCGTAGGCGGGAGGGCCTCCTACAATGAG. Based on the CDR3 plus reference TRBV9 and TRBJ2-1, the full variable domain is DSGVTQTPKHLITATGQRVTLRCSPRSGDLSVYWYQQSLDQGLQFLIQYYNGEERAKGNILERFSAQQFPDLHSELNLSSLELGDSALYFCASSVGGRASYNEQFFGPGTRLTVL.